Following are 9 T cell receptor beta chains from one sample sequenced in a study of blood T cells in healthy people across ages. Next came a second PCR, run for about 6 to 11 cycles, which used a sample-barcoded 5' primer along with a J-beta primer mix. TCRdb itself ran the 5' RACE reads through MiXCR, one entry per CDR3 protein. The sample consists of 920,000 or so distinct CDR3 sequences, more than 40% of them appearing once. The specimen sequenced was blood. The receptors originated from an older woman in good health.

The chain employs TRBV10-3 and TRBJ2-5; 9 bases line up with TRBD1. CDR1 and CDR2 (germline): ENHRY, SYGVKD. After removal of 4 bases from V and 1 base from J, the junction contained 10 bases not matched to a gene. CDR3 length equals 17 residues. The CDR3 DNA reads TGTGCCATCAGTGGGACAGGGGTTGATAGCAGCCAAGAGACCCAGTACTTC. Protein product: CAISGTGVDSSQETQYF.

V and J are TRBV2 and TRBJ2-7; 7 bases align to TRBD2. The CDR3 extends over 14 amino acids. CDR1 is SNHLY and CDR2 is FYNNEI in the germline V gene. With 6 bases clipped from V and 4 bases from J, the junction kept 9 bases outside the gene matches. The CDR3 here is CASRGPRGSYEQYF. CDR3 in DNA: TGTGCCAGCAGGGGACCCCGCGGGAGTTACGAGCAGTACTTC.

The CDR3 loop reads CASSLGTGDRGSGNTIYF. In DNA form, the CDR3 reads TGTGCCAGCAGCCTAGGCACAGGGGATCGAGGCTCTGGAAACACCATATATTTT. V usage is TRBV12-3 or TRBV12-4 and J usage is TRBJ1-3; 7 bases line up with TRBD1. The junction had 14 bases not matched to a gene; V was cut back by 6 bases and J by 0 bases. This CDR3 is built from 18 residues.

This clonotype occurred many times. CDR3 in amino acids: CASSPGQFQETQYF. In DNA form, the CDR3 reads TGTGCCAGCAGCCCCGGACAGTTCCAAGAGACCCAGTACTTC. The chain has TRBV7-3 and TRBJ2-5; D possibly corresponds to TRBD1 (6 bases). The CDR3 is 14 residues long. Germline CDR1 reads SGHTA; CDR2 reads FQGTGA. V dropped 5 bases and J dropped 1 base, with 11 bases sitting between them.

V usage is TRBV18 and J usage is TRBJ2-5, with D possibly TRBD1 on 6 matching bases. This CDR3 is built from 14 residues. Germline loops: CDR1 KGHSH, CDR2 LQKENI. V dropped 0 bases and J dropped 2 bases, with 7 bases sitting between them. CDR3 DNA: TGTGCCAGCTCACCACCAACAGGGCAAGAGACCCAGTACTTC. Protein: CASSPPTGQETQYF.

The chain has TRBV3-1 and TRBJ2-7; maybe TRBD1 (5 bases). The CDR3 is 15 amino acids. V was clipped by 4 bases and J by 5 bases, with 18 bases between them. Germline V gene lookup returns CDR1 LGHDT and CDR2 YNNKEL (reference sequence). The CDR3 loop reads CASSRGDRRLDEQYF. CDR3 coding DNA: TGTGCCAGCAGCCGGGGCGACCGCAGGCTCGACGAGCAGTACTTC.

This clonotype was detected a few times. V gene TRBV4-1 combines with J gene TRBJ2-7; TRBD2 might be the D (5 bases). Per germline, CDR1 MGHRA and CDR2 YSYEKL. This CDR3 spans 17 amino acids. Deletions cut 1 base from V and 1 base from J, with 17 bases between. Here the CDR3 reads CASSQVEGGFYSYEQYF. The CDR3 DNA sequence: TGCGCCAGCAGCCAAGTCGAGGGCGGATTCTATTCCTACGAGCAGTACTTC.

This clonotype was counted only a few times. The chain links TRBV20-1 to TRBJ2-4, with D possibly being TRBD2 (5 bases). Germline CDR1 and CDR2: DFQATT and SNEGSKA (reference sequence). Trimming shortened V by 4 bases and J by 2 bases, and 12 bases separated the two germline ends. This CDR3 is 14 amino acids long. The CDR3 here is CSATSGSTKNIQYF. The CDR3, as DNA: TGCAGTGCTACCTCGGGAAGTACCAAAAACATTCAGTACTTC.

On this clonotype itself: Sequence at one end of the junction differs from germline and may be a read error. The chain carries TRBV7-9 and TRBJ1-5, with D tentatively TRBD1 (5 bases). The CDR3 extends over 15 amino acids. Germline values: CDR1 SEHNR, CDR2 FQNEAQ (reference sequence). The CDR3 loop is CAGSQGVREAEPQHF. In DNA, the CDR3 is TGTGCCGGCAGCCAAGGCGTCAGGGAAGCGGAGCCCCAGCATTTT.